The following is a T cell receptor beta chain sequence with its context. The sample comes from a study of blood T cell repertoires in COVID-19. Study-level background: COVID-19 samples collected from the United States, Italy and Spain covered acute and convalescent phases. T cells, B-cell-depleted T cells, or PBMCs provided the cDNA or gDNA that served as material.

Source study methods: By means of reference gene primer amplification, nucleated cell counts were estimated. Clones were read by immunoSEQ multiplex PCR, and TCRdb kept only the in-frame ones, dropping some. V and J calls and clone size are copied from that table; D and trimming were computed from the DNA. The data hold about 190,000 clones, with 90% observed a single time. Per the germline V gene, CDR1 is MNHEY and CDR2 is SVGAGI. J gave up 0 bases and V 8 bases, and 5 bases lay outside the gene matches. This CDR3 region has 14 residues. The V gene is TRBV6-5, the J gene TRBJ2-3; 7 bases match TRBD2. The TCR was taken from a man aged 45 to 65 with acute or convalescent COVID-19. Material for sequencing was peripheral blood. The CDR3 is CASPAAGSTDTQYF. The CDR3 nucleotides read TGTGCCAGCCCTGCAGCGGGGAGCACAGATACGCAGTATTTT.